A selection of T cell receptor beta chains follows, all from one sample in a study of CD4 and CD8 cells across lung adenocarcinoma regions. TCRdb recomputed calls from the PCR reads with MiXCR, one row per CDR3 protein. This sample yields 9,500 to 12,000 distinct CDR3 sequences, of which approximately 53% are seen a single time; 15% to 20% belongs to the top ten. The specimen sequenced was CD4+ T cells from the center of a lung tumor. Source of these receptors: a male donor with lung adenocarcinoma. The CD4 and CD8 labels of this study may be unreliable. Each CDR3 is given with its conserved first and last residue. The order of the fields is V gene, D gene, clone size, J gene, CDR3 DNA, CDR3 protein. A D gene is named only where the DNA matches it firmly. Expanded clones get a size class; other rows say once, few or many, or leave the size out.

v_call: TRBV10-1; d_call: -; clone_size: once; j_call: TRBJ2-3; cdr3_nt: TGCGCCAGGGGGGAAGGTCGACTTGGCACAGAGACGCAGTATTTT; cdr3_aa: CARGEGRLGTETQYF
v_call: TRBV6-1; d_call: -; clone_size: few; j_call: TRBJ2-7; cdr3_nt: TGTGCCAGCAACGGGAACTCCTACGAGCAGTACTTC; cdr3_aa: CASNGNSYEQYF
v_call: TRBV6-2/TRBV6-3; d_call: TRBD2; clone_size: -; j_call: TRBJ2-3; cdr3_nt: TGTGCCAGCAGTTACTACTCTAGGACTAGCGGAGGGTCAGATACGCAGTATTTT; cdr3_aa: CASSYYSRTSGGSDTQYF
v_call: TRBV6-1; d_call: TRBD2; clone_size: medium-sized; j_call: TRBJ2-1; cdr3_nt: TGTGCCAGCAGTGGAGACGGGAGGGCCGGCAATGAGCAGTTCTTC; cdr3_aa: CASSGDGRAGNEQFF
v_call: TRBV6-2/TRBV6-3; d_call: -; clone_size: few; j_call: TRBJ2-3; cdr3_nt: TGTGCCAGCAGTTATCTGGCAGATACGCAGTATTTT; cdr3_aa: CASSYLADTQYF
v_call: TRBV6-1; d_call: TRBD2; clone_size: -; j_call: TRBJ2-3; cdr3_nt: TGTGCCAGCACCTCCGCGGGACTAGCGGGGCTAACAAGCAAAAACACGCAGTACTTT; cdr3_aa: CASTSAGLAGLTSKNTQYF
v_call: TRBV27; d_call: -; clone_size: -; j_call: TRBJ2-7; cdr3_nt: TGTGCCAGCAGTTTGAAACTCTGGGGGGGGGGGGGCCAGGGTTACGAGCAGTACTTC; cdr3_aa: CASSLKLWGGGGQGYEQYF
v_call: TRBV6-1; d_call: TRBD1; clone_size: -; j_call: TRBJ1-2; cdr3_nt: TGTGCCAGCAGGTTGACAGGGGGCTACACCTTC; cdr3_aa: CASRLTGGYTF
v_call: TRBV6-1; d_call: TRBD2; clone_size: -; j_call: TRBJ2-4; cdr3_nt: TGTGCCAGCAAAAAACAGGGGTCGGCTAGCGGGAATAGAAAGTACTTC; cdr3_aa: CASKKQGSASGNRKYF
v_call: TRBV12-3/TRBV12-4; d_call: -; clone_size: -; j_call: TRBJ2-1; cdr3_nt: TGTGCCAGCAGTTTTACCCCCGGGAGTGAGCAGTTCTTC; cdr3_aa: CASSFTPGSEQFF
v_call: TRBV7-6; d_call: -; clone_size: once; j_call: TRBJ2-3; cdr3_nt: TGTGCCAGGGGCTTAGGGGGTTGTGACCCAGAGACGCAGTATTTC; cdr3_aa: CARGLGGCDPETQYF
v_call: TRBV10-1; d_call: -; clone_size: -; j_call: TRBJ2-4; cdr3_nt: TGCGCGGGGTTGGGGGGCCGTGACAAAAACATTCAGTACTTC; cdr3_aa: CAGLGGRDKNIQYF
v_call: TRBV6-1; d_call: -; clone_size: -; j_call: TRBJ2-1; cdr3_nt: TGTGCCAGCAGTCAAGTAGGGGGGTACAATGAGCAGTTCTTC; cdr3_aa: CASSQVGGYNEQFF
v_call: TRBV10-1; d_call: -; clone_size: -; j_call: TRBJ2-5; cdr3_nt: TGCGCCAGCAGTGAGGGGACTCAAGAGACCCAGTACTTC; cdr3_aa: CASSEGTQETQYF
v_call: TRBV10-2; d_call: -; clone_size: -; j_call: TRBJ2-4; cdr3_nt: TGCCCCAGCAGTGACTCGGAGTTGCGAGCCAAAGACATTCAGTACTTC; cdr3_aa: CPSSDSELRAKDIQYF
v_call: TRBV24-1; d_call: TRBD1; clone_size: -; j_call: TRBJ2-2; cdr3_nt: TGTGCCACCAGGGAGACAGGGGGAACCGGGGAGCTGTTTTTT; cdr3_aa: CATRETGGTGELFF
v_call: TRBV11-3; d_call: TRBD1; clone_size: -; j_call: TRBJ2-3; cdr3_nt: TGTGCCAGCAGTCAGGCTCGGACAGGGTGGAGCACAGATACGCAGTATTTC; cdr3_aa: CASSQARTGWSTDTQYF
v_call: TRBV11-2; d_call: TRBD1; clone_size: -; j_call: TRBJ2-3; cdr3_nt: TGTGCCAGCAGTGGGACAGGGAGCACAGATACGCAGTATTTT; cdr3_aa: CASSGTGSTDTQYF
v_call: TRBV6-1; d_call: -; clone_size: -; j_call: TRBJ2-7; cdr3_nt: TGTGCCAGCAGTGACCTCGGATGGTCTCTTTACGAGCAGTACTTC; cdr3_aa: CASSDLGWSLYEQYF
v_call: TRBV6-5; d_call: -; clone_size: -; j_call: TRBJ2-7; cdr3_nt: TGTGCCAGCAGTTACGCCGGTGACAGCTCCTACGAGCAGTACTTC; cdr3_aa: CASSYAGDSSYEQYF
v_call: TRBV7-2; d_call: -; clone_size: medium-sized; j_call: TRBJ2-7; cdr3_nt: TGTGCCAGCAGCTTATTTCACCAATTGAATTACGAGCAGTACTTC; cdr3_aa: CASSLFHQLNYEQYF
v_call: TRBV10-3; d_call: -; clone_size: -; j_call: TRBJ2-3; cdr3_nt: TGTGCCACGGGGCGGCTAGCCAAAGATACGCAGTATTTT; cdr3_aa: CATGRLAKDTQYF
v_call: TRBV10-3; d_call: -; clone_size: -; j_call: TRBJ1-6; cdr3_nt: TGTGCCAGCAGTGAGTCGGTCAGGGGTTCCTATAATTCACCCCTCCACTTT; cdr3_aa: CASSESVRGSYNSPLHF
v_call: TRBV12-3/TRBV12-4; d_call: -; clone_size: -; j_call: TRBJ2-2; cdr3_nt: TGTGCCAGCAGTTTATCTAGAATTGCCGGGGAGCTGTTTTTT; cdr3_aa: CASSLSRIAGELFF
v_call: TRBV11-3; d_call: -; clone_size: many; j_call: TRBJ2-1; cdr3_nt: TGTGCCAGCAAAACATCAGGGCACCTGCGGGACTTC; cdr3_aa: CASKTSGHLRDF
v_call: TRBV6-2/TRBV6-3; d_call: -; clone_size: -; j_call: TRBJ1-6; cdr3_nt: TGTGCCAGCAGTTATCACCCCAGCGACTCACCCCTCCACTTT; cdr3_aa: CASSYHPSDSPLHF
v_call: TRBV6-2/TRBV6-3; d_call: -; clone_size: few; j_call: TRBJ2-7; cdr3_nt: TGTGCCGGTGGTCATGGACGGTTGCCCTACGAGCAGTACTTC; cdr3_aa: CAGGHGRLPYEQYF
v_call: TRBV10-3; d_call: -; clone_size: many; j_call: TRBJ2-5; cdr3_nt: TGTGCCATCAGTGAGGGGCTAGCTCCTGGGGAGACCCAGTACTTC; cdr3_aa: CAISEGLAPGETQYF
v_call: TRBV10-3; d_call: -; clone_size: -; j_call: TRBJ1-2; cdr3_nt: TGTGCCTCTCACCGTGCTCCTAACTATGGCTACACCTTC; cdr3_aa: CASHRAPNYGYTF
v_call: TRBV7-2; d_call: TRBD2; clone_size: medium-sized; j_call: TRBJ2-1; cdr3_nt: TGTGCCAGCAGCCGTGGGACTAGCGGGCAGTTCTTC; cdr3_aa: CASSRGTSGQFF
v_call: TRBV6-1; d_call: -; clone_size: -; j_call: TRBJ2-3; cdr3_nt: TGTGCCAGCAGCCCCATCCCGGGGGTGCGTACAGATGAGCAGTACTTT; cdr3_aa: CASSPIPGVRTDEQYF
v_call: TRBV6-1; d_call: TRBD1; clone_size: medium-sized; j_call: TRBJ2-1; cdr3_nt: TGTGCCACAAAGACAGGGGCTTACAATGAGCAGTTCTTC; cdr3_aa: CATKTGAYNEQFF
v_call: TRBV10-3; d_call: -; clone_size: -; j_call: TRBJ2-2; cdr3_nt: TGTGCCCTGGGTCTCAAGGATGGGAGCACAGAGGCGCAGTTTTTT; cdr3_aa: CALGLKDGSTEAQFF
v_call: TRBV25-1; d_call: -; clone_size: medium-sized; j_call: TRBJ1-6; cdr3_nt: TGTGCCAGCAGTGAATATGCGGGGGTTTCACCCCTCCACTTT; cdr3_aa: CASSEYAGVSPLHF
v_call: TRBV6-1; d_call: -; clone_size: -; j_call: TRBJ2-5; cdr3_nt: TGTGCCAGCAGTGAGAGTAGCCGTGACCAAGAGACCCAGTACTTC; cdr3_aa: CASSESSRDQETQYF
v_call: TRBV6-1; d_call: TRBD1; clone_size: many; j_call: TRBJ2-5; cdr3_nt: TGTGCCAGCAGTGTTAGGCAGGGGGCAGAAGAGCAGTACTTC; cdr3_aa: CASSVRQGAEEQYF
v_call: TRBV6-1; d_call: -; clone_size: -; j_call: TRBJ2-5; cdr3_nt: TGTGCCAGCGCGGGGGCCGGGTTTTGGGACCAAGATACCCAGTACTTC; cdr3_aa: CASAGAGFWDQDTQYF
v_call: TRBV6-1; d_call: -; clone_size: many; j_call: TRBJ1-1; cdr3_nt: TGTGCCAGCAGTGAGGAAGACCTGGAGAACACTGAAGCTTTCTTT; cdr3_aa: CASSEEDLENTEAFF
v_call: TRBV6-1; d_call: -; clone_size: -; j_call: TRBJ2-1; cdr3_nt: TGTGCCAGCAGTAATCGGGGGACCTACAATGAGCAGTTCTTC; cdr3_aa: CASSNRGTYNEQFF
v_call: TRBV30; d_call: -; clone_size: -; j_call: TRBJ2-3; cdr3_nt: TGTGCCTGGAGCACGGCGGGACAGAGCACCGGTGCGCAGTATTTT; cdr3_aa: CAWSTAGQSTGAQYF
v_call: TRBV24-1; d_call: -; clone_size: few; j_call: TRBJ2-1; cdr3_nt: TGTGCCACCAGTGAACCACTAGATTTGGGGGATTACAATGAGCAGTTCTTC; cdr3_aa: CATSEPLDLGDYNEQFF
v_call: TRBV7-6; d_call: TRBD1; clone_size: -; j_call: TRBJ2-5; cdr3_nt: TGTGCCGGGGGCTTAGGGGGCCGTGCCCCAGATACCCAGTATTTC; cdr3_aa: CAGGLGGRAPDTQYF
v_call: TRBV7-3; d_call: -; clone_size: -; j_call: TRBJ2-3; cdr3_nt: TGTGGCGCGGGCTTAGGGGGGCGTGGCACAGATACCCAGTATTTT; cdr3_aa: CGAGLGGRGTDTQYF
v_call: TRBV27; d_call: -; clone_size: -; j_call: TRBJ2-3; cdr3_nt: TGTGCCAGCCGTGTATCGGGGCTGCGAGACAAAGACACGCAGTATTTT; cdr3_aa: CASRVSGLRDKDTQYF
v_call: TRBV27; d_call: -; clone_size: -; j_call: TRBJ1-2; cdr3_nt: TGTGCCAGCAAGTTACAGGGAGCTAACTATGGCTACACCTTC; cdr3_aa: CASKLQGANYGYTF
v_call: TRBV7-2; d_call: TRBD1; clone_size: few; j_call: TRBJ1-2; cdr3_nt: TGTGCCAGCAGCCCAGGGGGCAGCTTAGGTGGCTACACCTTC; cdr3_aa: CASSPGGSLGGYTF
v_call: TRBV7-2; d_call: -; clone_size: -; j_call: TRBJ2-1; cdr3_nt: TGTGCCAGCAGCTTAGCTACCAGGGTTTACGATACGCAGTTCTTC; cdr3_aa: CASSLATRVYDTQFF
v_call: TRBV20-1; d_call: -; clone_size: -; j_call: TRBJ1-4; cdr3_nt: TGCAGTGCTAGAGTCCCGGGAGGAGAAAAACTGTTTTTT; cdr3_aa: CSARVPGGEKLFF
v_call: TRBV27; d_call: -; clone_size: large; j_call: TRBJ2-7; cdr3_nt: TGTGCCAGCAGTTTAGGCAGGGGTTTCTACGAGCAGTACTTC; cdr3_aa: CASSLGRGFYEQYF
v_call: TRBV6-2/TRBV6-3; d_call: -; clone_size: once; j_call: TRBJ2-3; cdr3_nt: TGTGCCAGCCTCCCCCCCCTTAAATTGGGGGTGGGTAGCAAAAACACGCAGTATTTT; cdr3_aa: CASLPPLKLGVGSKNTQYF
v_call: TRBV6-1; d_call: -; clone_size: -; j_call: TRBJ2-3; cdr3_nt: TGTGCCAGCAGTGAAACGGGCGGCGGGGGCAAAAACATTCAGTATTTT; cdr3_aa: CASSETGGGGKNIQYF
v_call: TRBV3-1; d_call: -; clone_size: -; j_call: TRBJ1-2; cdr3_nt: TGTGCCAGCAGCCAAGAAATCCAGGGCTATGGCTACACCTTC; cdr3_aa: CASSQEIQGYGYTF
v_call: TRBV7-2; d_call: -; clone_size: -; j_call: TRBJ2-1; cdr3_nt: TGTGCCAGCAGCTTAGCGCTGCTTAGTTATGAGCAGTTCTTC; cdr3_aa: CASSLALLSYEQFF
v_call: TRBV20-1; d_call: TRBD2; clone_size: -; j_call: TRBJ2-5; cdr3_nt: TGCAGTGCTAGACCGGGACTAGCACTGGAGACCCAGTACTTC; cdr3_aa: CSARPGLALETQYF
v_call: TRBV6-4; d_call: -; clone_size: once; j_call: TRBJ2-3; cdr3_nt: TGTGGGCGCGGGGGCGGAGACCAAGATACCCAGTATTTT; cdr3_aa: CGRGGGDQDTQYF
v_call: TRBV10-1; d_call: -; clone_size: few; j_call: TRBJ2-7; cdr3_nt: TGCGCCAGCAGTGAGCCCACCTACGAGCAGTACTTC; cdr3_aa: CASSEPTYEQYF
v_call: TRBV27; d_call: TRBD2; clone_size: -; j_call: TRBJ2-1; cdr3_nt: TGTGCCAGCAGTAAACTAGCGGGGGACCAGTTCTTC; cdr3_aa: CASSKLAGDQFF
v_call: TRBV9; d_call: TRBD2; clone_size: few; j_call: TRBJ2-3; cdr3_nt: TGTGCCAGCAGCGCGGGAGCGGGAGCCCAAGATACGCAGTATTTT; cdr3_aa: CASSAGAGAQDTQYF
v_call: TRBV4-1; d_call: TRBD2; clone_size: -; j_call: TRBJ2-1; cdr3_nt: TGCGCCAGCAGCCAGGTTCGTAGCGGGAGTACGTTCTTC; cdr3_aa: CASSQVRSGSTFF
v_call: TRBV27; d_call: -; clone_size: -; j_call: TRBJ2-3; cdr3_nt: TGTGCCAGCAGTCCGACCAAGACAGAGACGCAGTATTTT; cdr3_aa: CASSPTKTETQYF